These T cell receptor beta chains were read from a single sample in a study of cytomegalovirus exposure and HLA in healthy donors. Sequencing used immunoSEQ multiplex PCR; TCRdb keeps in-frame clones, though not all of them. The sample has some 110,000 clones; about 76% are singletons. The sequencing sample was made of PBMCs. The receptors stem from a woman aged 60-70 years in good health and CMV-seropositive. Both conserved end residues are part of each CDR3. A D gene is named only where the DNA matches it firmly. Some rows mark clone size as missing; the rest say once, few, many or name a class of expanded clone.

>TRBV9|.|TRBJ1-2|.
TGTGCCAGCAGCGTAGGCCACATCCTGGAGGGCTACACCTTC
CASSVGHILEGYTF
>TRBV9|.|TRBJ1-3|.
TGTGCCAGCAGCGTAGGGGGTCAGGGCAACACCATATATTTT
CASSVGGQGNTIYF
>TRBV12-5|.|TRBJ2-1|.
TGTGCTAGTGGTTCCTCCGGAGGGAATGAGCAGTTCTTC
CASGSSGGNEQFF
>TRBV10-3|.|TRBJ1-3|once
TGTGCCATCAGTGAAGAGAGAAACACCATATATTTT
CAISEERNTIYF
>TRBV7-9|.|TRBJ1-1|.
TGTGCCAGCAGCCGGGAGGCAGGGACGCCCGACACTGAAGCTTTCTTT
CASSREAGTPDTEAFF
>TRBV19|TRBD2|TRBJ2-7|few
TGTGCCAGTAGTATTGTTAGCGGGAGCTCCTACGAGCAGTACTTC
CASSIVSGSSYEQYF
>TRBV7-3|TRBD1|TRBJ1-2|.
TGTGCCAGCAGCCTCGGACAGGGCCGAAACTATGGCTACACCTTC
CASSLGQGRNYGYTF
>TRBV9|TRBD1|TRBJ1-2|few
TGTGCCAGCAGCGTAGGGGAACAGGGGGCTCATGGCTACACCTTC
CASSVGEQGAHGYTF
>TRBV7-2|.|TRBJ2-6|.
TGTGCCAGCAGCTTGCAGGGTCTAGCGGGGGCCAACGTCCTGACTTTC
CASSLQGLAGANVLTF
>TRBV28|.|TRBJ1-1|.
TGTGCCAGCAGTTTCGGGCGGGGGATGAACACTGAAGCTTTCTTT
CASSFGRGMNTEAFF
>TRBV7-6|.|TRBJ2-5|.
TGTGCCAGCAGCTTCTTTGGACAGCCCCAAGAGACCCAGTACTTC
CASSFFGQPQETQYF
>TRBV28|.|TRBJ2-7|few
TGTGCCAGCAGCCACACCTACGAGCAGTACTTC
CASSHTYEQYF
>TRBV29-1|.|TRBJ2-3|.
TGCAGCGTCTCTAGCCTTCCTAGCACAGATACGCAGTATTTT
CSVSSLPSTDTQYF
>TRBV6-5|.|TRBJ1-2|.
TGTGCCAGCAGACCTTCTCACACCTATGGCTACACCTTC
CASRPSHTYGYTF
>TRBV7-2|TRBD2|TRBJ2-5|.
TGTGCCAGCAGCTTTGTCGGTCGGGGGGGGGAGACCCAGTACTTC
CASSFVGRGGETQYF
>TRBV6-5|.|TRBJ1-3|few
TGTGCCAGCAGTTACTCCGGGGGGAGAAGAAACACCATATATTTT
CASSYSGGRRNTIYF
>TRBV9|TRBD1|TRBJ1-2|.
TGTGCCAGCAGCGTATCAGGGGGCCGTGGCTACACCTTC
CASSVSGGRGYTF
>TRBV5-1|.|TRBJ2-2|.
TGCGCCAGCAGCCCGATGGGGGGAACGAACACCGGGGAGCTGTTTTTT
CASSPMGGTNTGELFF
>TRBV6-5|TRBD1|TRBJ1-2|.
TGTGCCAGCAGGAAGACAGGGGGTCATGGCTACACCTTC
CASRKTGGHGYTF
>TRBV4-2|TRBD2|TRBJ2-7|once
TGTGCCAGCAGCCAAGGTTTCGCGGGGGGCCGCCGGTGGGAGCAGTACTTC
CASSQGFAGGRRWEQYF
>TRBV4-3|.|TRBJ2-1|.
TGCGCCAGCAGCCAAGAGCCCTACCTCAATGAGCAGTTCTTC
CASSQEPYLNEQFF
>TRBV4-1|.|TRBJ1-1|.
TGCGCCAGCAGCCAGCCGGTGAACACTGAAGCTTTCTTT
CASSQPVNTEAFF
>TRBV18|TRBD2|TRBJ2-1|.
TGTGCCAGCTCACGAACGGGACTAGCGGGAGGCGCTGAGCAGTTCTTC
CASSRTGLAGGAEQFF
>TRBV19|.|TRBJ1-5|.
TGTGCCAGTAGGAGAGGGTTGGACAATCAGCCCCAGCATTTT
CASRRGLDNQPQHF
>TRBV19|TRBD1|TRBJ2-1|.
TGTGCCAGTAGTCTCGGGACAGGGTTGAATGAGCAGTTCTTC
CASSLGTGLNEQFF
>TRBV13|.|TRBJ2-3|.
TGTGCCAGCGGGAGGGATACGCAGTATTTT
CASGRDTQYF
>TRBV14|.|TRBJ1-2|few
TGTGCCAGCAGTCCACAGGGCGCCCGAGTCTATGGCTACACCTTC
CASSPQGARVYGYTF
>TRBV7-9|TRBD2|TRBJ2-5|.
TGTGCCAGCAGCTTTCTTAGCGGGGGTTTCCAAGAGACCCAGTACTTC
CASSFLSGGFQETQYF
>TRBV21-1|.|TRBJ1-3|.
TGTGCCAGCAGCAAATTGGGACAGGGGGACTCTGGAAACACCATATATTTT
CASSKLGQGDSGNTIYF
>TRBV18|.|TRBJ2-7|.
TGTGCCAGCTCACCTGACAGCTCGGCTATCTACGAGCAGTACTTC
CASSPDSSAIYEQYF
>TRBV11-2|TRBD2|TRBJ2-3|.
TGTGCCAGCAGCTTATTAGCGACTAGCATCACCCGAACCACAGATACGCAGTATTTT
CASSLLATSITRTTDTQYF